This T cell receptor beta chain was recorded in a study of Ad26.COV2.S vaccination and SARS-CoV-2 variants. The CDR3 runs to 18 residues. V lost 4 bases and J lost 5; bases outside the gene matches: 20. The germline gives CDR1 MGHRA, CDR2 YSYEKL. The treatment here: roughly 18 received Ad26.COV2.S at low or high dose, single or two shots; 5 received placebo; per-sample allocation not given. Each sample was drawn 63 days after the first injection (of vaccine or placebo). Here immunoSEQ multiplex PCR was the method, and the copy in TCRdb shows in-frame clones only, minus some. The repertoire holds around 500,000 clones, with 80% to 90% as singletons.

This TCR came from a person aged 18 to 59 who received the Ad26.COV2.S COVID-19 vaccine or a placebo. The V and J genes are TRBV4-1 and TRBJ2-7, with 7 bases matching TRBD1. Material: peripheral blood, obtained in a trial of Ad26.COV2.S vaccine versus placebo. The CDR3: CASSPDRTSGTRSNEQYF. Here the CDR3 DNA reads TGCGCCAGCAGCCCGGACAGGACCTCCGGGACCCGGTCTAACGAGCAGTACTTC.